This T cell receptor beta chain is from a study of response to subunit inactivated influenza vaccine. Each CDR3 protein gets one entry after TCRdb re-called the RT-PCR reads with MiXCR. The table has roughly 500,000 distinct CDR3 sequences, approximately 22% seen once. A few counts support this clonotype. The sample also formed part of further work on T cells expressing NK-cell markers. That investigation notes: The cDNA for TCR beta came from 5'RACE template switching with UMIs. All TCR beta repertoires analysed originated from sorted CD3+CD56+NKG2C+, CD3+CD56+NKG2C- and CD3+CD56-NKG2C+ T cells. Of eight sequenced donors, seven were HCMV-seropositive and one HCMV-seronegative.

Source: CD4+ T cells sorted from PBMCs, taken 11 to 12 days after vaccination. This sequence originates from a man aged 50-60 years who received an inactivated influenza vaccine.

CDR3 residues: CASSNHRGSYEQYF. CDR3 sequence (DNA): TGTGCCAGCAGCAACCACAGGGGATCCTACGAGCAGTACTTC. The gene calls are TRBV7-9 and TRBJ2-7; TRBD1 matches 7 bases. Germline trimming cut 5 bases from V and 1 base from J; bases unmatched to any gene: 5. Germline values: CDR1 SEHNR, CDR2 FQNEAQ (reference sequence). This CDR3 spans 14 amino acids.